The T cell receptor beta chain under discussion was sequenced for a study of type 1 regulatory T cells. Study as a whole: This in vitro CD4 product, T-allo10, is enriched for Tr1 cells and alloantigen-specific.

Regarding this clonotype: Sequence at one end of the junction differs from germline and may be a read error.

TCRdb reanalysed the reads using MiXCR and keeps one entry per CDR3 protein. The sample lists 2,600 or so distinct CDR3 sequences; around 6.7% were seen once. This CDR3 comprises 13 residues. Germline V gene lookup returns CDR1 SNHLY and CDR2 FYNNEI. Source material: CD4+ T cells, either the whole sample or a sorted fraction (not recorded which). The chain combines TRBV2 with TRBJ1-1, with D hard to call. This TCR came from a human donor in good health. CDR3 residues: CASSVRRNTEVFF. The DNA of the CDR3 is TGTGCCAGCAGTGTTAGGCGGAACACTGAAGTTTTCTTT.